This T cell receptor beta chain was found in a study of blood T cells in healthy people across ages. Together with a sample-barcoded 5' primer, a J-beta primer mix was included in a second PCR lasting 7 to 11 cycles. One entry per CDR3 protein, called by TCRdb with MiXCR from the 5' RACE reads. Of about 680,000 distinct CDR3 sequences listed, around 45% are singletons. Regarding the study as a whole: Measured against age, TCR beta diversity per million T cells decreased in a roughly linear manner.

About this clonotype itself: The antigen is unknown.

Each donor gave about 9.3 milliliters of peripheral blood. The CDR3 is 16 amino acids. The V and J ends lost 0 bases and 0 bases, in that order; junction bases with no gene match: 7. Germline V CDR1 and CDR2: DFQATT, SNEGSKA (reference sequence). The genes are TRBV20-1 and TRBJ1-1, with 7 bases matching TRBD1. The sequence was collected from a woman aged 55-69 years in good health. Sequences were obtained from blood. CDR3 sequence: CSARDLWTGLNTEAFF. The CDR3 nucleotides read TGCAGTGCTAGAGATCTATGGACAGGCTTGAACACTGAAGCTTTCTTT.